This T cell receptor (beta chain) was sequenced during a study of PD-L1 blockade in urothelial cancer. Overall study: Median T cell yield from blood was fewer than 150,000. Findings and caveats of the study: Pretreatment TCR clonality in blood under the median foretold superior survival.

Sample time point: peripheral blood 6 weeks after treatment start. The CDR3 sequence is 16 residues long. V lost 4 bases, J lost 6 bases, and 22 bases lay in between. Germline CDR1 LNHNV, CDR2 YYDKDF (reference sequence). Added to each PCR by spiking were synthetic TCR analog templates. The protocol was immunoSEQ multiplex PCR, while the TCRdb copy is restricted to in-frame clones and leaves out a portion. Among around 93,000 clones, around 78% were seen once, and the ten largest hold around 7.7%. For this clone: The antigen is undetermined.

The clonotype comes from a man aged 65 to 85 with urothelial cancer. V and J are TRBV15 and TRBJ2-7; a weak D match, TRBD1 (6 bases). The material sequenced was PBMCs, taken around atezolizumab (anti-PD-L1) treatment. In DNA form, the CDR3 reads TGTGCCACCAGCACCACTCCCTGGGGGCTATCAACCGAGCAGTACTTC. It is translated as CATSTTPWGLSTEQYF.